The clone carrying this T cell receptor (beta chain) occurred a few times. The same CDR3 is also encoded by other DNA sequences in this sample. Trimming cost V 3 bases and J 4 bases; bases outside gene matches: 0. This CDR3 spans 13 amino acids. Per the germline V gene, CDR1 is SGHVS and CDR2 is FQNEAQ. The data originate from a study of shared clonotypes between healthy human individuals. TCRdb keeps only in-frame clones here, not all; method: immunoSEQ multiplex PCR. The data contain about 330,000 clones, around 86% of them singletons. This TCR was recovered from a man between 18 and 29 years old in good health. Material: memory CD8+ T cells sorted from blood. The subset was: CD45RO+ cells pooled with CCR7-negative TemRA cells. The V call is TRBV7-8, the J call TRBJ2-5, with 9 nucleotides matching TRBD1. CDR3 coding DNA: TGTGCCAGCAGCTTGGACAGGGGAGAGACCCAGTACTTC. Its translation: CASSLDRGETQYF.